Listed below are T cell receptor beta chains from one sample, sequenced in a study of blood T cell repertoires in COVID-19. This table comes from immunoSEQ multiplex PCR, and its TCRdb copy is limited to in-frame clones, with some not included. The sample includes fewer than 200,000 clones, 60% to 85% of them seen just once. The sample consisted of peripheral blood. The source is a woman in her 50s with active or convalescent COVID-19. Both conserved end residues are part of each CDR3. The D gene is left open where the match is weak. For some rows the clone size is stated as once, few or many, or as a class when expanded; others skip it.

clone_size	d_call	j_call	v_call	cdr3_aa	cdr3_nt
once	TRBD1	TRBJ2-6	TRBV18	CASSRTGAGANVLTF	TGTGCCAGCTCTCGGACAGGGGCTGGGGCCAACGTCCTGACTTTC
NA	NA	TRBJ2-5	TRBV2	CASNTRKRETQYF	TGTGCCAGCAATACGAGGAAACGGGAGACCCAGTACTTC
few	NA	TRBJ2-5	TRBV7-8	CASSLVGRAPQETQYF	TGTGCCAGCAGCTTAGTGGGCAGGGCACCCCAAGAGACCCAGTACTTC
NA	NA	TRBJ1-5	TRBV6-5	CASSPGSNQPQHF	TGTGCCAGCAGCCCAGGGAGCAATCAGCCCCAGCATTTT
NA	NA	TRBJ1-3	TRBV30	CACRGGSPGNTIYF	TGTGCCTGCAGAGGGGGTAGTCCTGGAAACACCATATATTTT
few	NA	TRBJ1-1	TRBV18	CASSLNDRGEAFF	TGTGCCAGCTCATTGAACGACAGAGGTGAAGCTTTCTTT
NA	TRBD1	TRBJ1-4	TRBV27	CASSTWDRGGEKLFF	TGTGCCAGCAGTACGTGGGACAGGGGAGGTGAAAAACTGTTTTTT
few	TRBD2	TRBJ2-1	TRBV27	CASTERPAGLGEQFF	TGTGCCAGCACCGAACGGCCAGCGGGATTGGGTGAGCAGTTCTTC
NA	NA	TRBJ1-2	TRBV28	CASNSPGSSNYGYTF	TGTGCCAGCAACTCGCCAGGGTCCTCTAACTATGGCTACACCTTC
NA	NA	TRBJ1-2	TRBV18	CASSPGAANYGYTF	TGTGCCAGCTCACCAGGGGCGGCTAACTATGGCTACACCTTC
NA	NA	TRBJ1-5	TRBV5-1	CASSLGQEGNQPQHF	TGCGCCAGCAGCTTGGGACAGGAGGGCAATCAGCCCCAGCATTTT
NA	NA	TRBJ1-1	TRBV30	CAWEGAVGTEAFF	TGTGCCTGGGAAGGGGCGGTAGGCACTGAAGCTTTCTTT
NA	TRBD1	TRBJ2-1	TRBV5-1	CASSLGTGNKNEQFF	TGCGCCAGCAGCTTGGGGACAGGTAACAAAAATGAGCAGTTCTTC
NA	TRBD2	TRBJ2-2	TRBV4-2	CASSQTSGSYTGELFF	TGTGCCAGCAGCCAAACTAGCGGATCCTACACCGGGGAGCTGTTTTTT
NA	NA	TRBJ1-2	TRBV2	CASISGNYGYTF	TGTGCCAGCATATCAGGGAACTATGGCTACACCTTC
NA	NA	TRBJ1-1	TRBV5-1	CASSSNREGEAFF	TGCGCCAGCAGCTCAAACAGGGAGGGTGAAGCTTTCTTT
once	TRBD1	TRBJ2-2	TRBV6-5	CASRYRDRDTGELFF	TGTGCCAGCAGATACCGGGACAGGGACACCGGGGAGCTGTTTTTT
NA	NA	TRBJ1-2	TRBV20-1	CSASPSDGYTF	TGCAGTGCTAGCCCGTCGGATGGCTACACCTTC
NA	TRBD1	TRBJ1-1	TRBV6-5	CASSSAQGATEAFF	TGTGCCAGCAGCTCAGCGCAGGGGGCAACTGAAGCTTTCTTT
NA	NA	TRBJ1-3	TRBV29-1	CSVRSTGGGNTIYF	TGCAGCGTTCGCAGTACGGGTGGTGGAAACACCATATATTTT
NA	TRBD2	TRBJ2-3	TRBV7-2	CASSVSSGRTDTQYF	TGTGCCAGCAGCGTCTCTAGCGGCAGAACAGATACGCAGTATTTT
NA	NA	TRBJ2-7	TRBV29-1	CSVAKNRDSYEQYF	TGCAGCGTTGCAAAGAACAGGGACTCCTACGAGCAGTACTTC
NA	NA	TRBJ2-3	TRBV7-9	CASSITDTQYF	TGTGCCAGCAGCATAACAGATACGCAGTATTTT
few	TRBD2	TRBJ2-3	TRBV19	CASSIGLADSDTQYF	TGTGCCAGTAGTATAGGACTAGCGGATTCAGATACGCAGTATTTT
few	NA	TRBJ1-1	TRBV10-3	CASAGGTEAFF	TGTGCCTCCGCGGGGGGCACTGAAGCTTTCTTT
NA	TRBD2	TRBJ2-3	TRBV18	CASSRGRAGTDTQYF	TGTGCCAGCTCAAGAGGGAGGGCCGGCACAGATACGCAGTATTTT
NA	TRBD1	TRBJ2-1	TRBV7-9	CASSLVGQGASYNEQFF	TGTGCCAGCAGCTTAGTTGGACAGGGAGCATCCTACAATGAGCAGTTCTTC
NA	NA	TRBJ2-7	TRBV7-9	CASSLTGLSAYEQYF	TGTGCCAGCAGCTTAACGGGACTGTCCGCCTACGAGCAGTACTTC
NA	NA	TRBJ1-5	TRBV21-1	CASSKKPQENRDNQPQHF	TGTGCCAGCAGCAAAAAACCCCAAGAAAACCGGGACAATCAGCCCCAGCATTTT
NA	NA	TRBJ1-1	TRBV19	CASSIGVEMRTEAFF	TGTGCCAGTAGTATAGGTGTAGAGATGAGGACTGAAGCTTTCTTT
NA	TRBD2	TRBJ2-3	TRBV11-2	CASSLDVWRGGSTDTQYF	TGTGCCAGCAGCTTAGATGTGTGGCGGGGGGGAAGCACAGATACGCAGTATTTT
few	TRBD2	TRBJ2-2	TRBV5-1	CASSPGLAGGLAGELFF	TGCGCCAGCAGCCCGGGACTAGCGGGAGGTCTTGCCGGGGAGCTGTTTTTT
NA	TRBD1	TRBJ2-3	TRBV7-9	CASRRTGGADTQYF	TGTGCCAGCAGACGGACAGGGGGCGCAGATACGCAGTATTTT
NA	TRBD1	TRBJ2-1	TRBV19	CAAKSGQGHNEQFF	TGTGCCGCTAAATCGGGACAGGGTCACAATGAGCAGTTCTTC
few	TRBD1	TRBJ1-5	TRBV5-6	CASSFRDSTNQPQHF	TGTGCCAGCAGCTTCAGGGACAGTACGAATCAGCCCCAGCATTTT
NA	NA	TRBJ1-5	TRBV30	CAWSPGAGQPQHF	TGTGCCTGGAGTCCGGGTGCGGGTCAGCCCCAGCATTTT
NA	TRBD2	TRBJ2-7	TRBV2	CASSTPRGLAGGSSYEQYF	TGTGCCAGCAGCACCCCTAGAGGACTAGCGGGGGGAAGCTCCTACGAGCAGTACTTC
NA	TRBD1	TRBJ1-2	TRBV27	CASSWQGAGYGYTF	TGTGCCAGCAGTTGGCAGGGGGCTGGCTATGGCTACACCTTC
NA	TRBD1	TRBJ1-1	TRBV25-1	CASSGRTGGNTEAFF	TGTGCCAGCAGTGGACGGACAGGGGGGAACACTGAAGCTTTCTTT
NA	NA	TRBJ1-2	TRBV30	CAWSVAVNYGYTF	TGTGCCTGGAGTGTAGCGGTTAACTATGGCTACACCTTC
NA	NA	TRBJ1-2	TRBV7-2	CASSLTFSSYGYTF	TGTGCCAGCAGCTTAACATTCTCTAGCTATGGCTACACCTTC
NA	NA	TRBJ1-3	TRBV27	CASSLPGKVSSSGNTIYF	TGTGCCAGCAGTTTACCCGGGAAGGTCTCGAGCTCTGGAAACACCATATATTTT
NA	NA	TRBJ1-5	TRBV24-1	CATANQPQHF	TGTGCCACAGCGAATCAGCCCCAGCATTTT
NA	TRBD1	TRBJ1-6	TRBV7-2	CASSFTGQPENSPLHF	TGTGCCAGCAGCTTCACGGGACAGCCAGAGAATTCACCCCTCCACTTT
NA	TRBD1	TRBJ2-7	TRBV7-2	CASSLPGQGGYEQYF	TGTGCCAGCAGCTTACCGGGACAGGGAGGCTACGAGCAGTACTTC
NA	NA	TRBJ1-2	TRBV28	CASRTSGGHYGYTF	TGTGCCAGCAGGACATCGGGGGGACACTATGGCTACACCTTC
NA	TRBD1	TRBJ2-5	TRBV7-8	CASSRDRAQETQYF	TGTGCCAGCAGTAGGGACAGGGCGCAAGAGACCCAGTACTTC
NA	NA	TRBJ2-5	TRBV24-1	CATSEPTGGRETQYF	TGTGCCACCAGTGAACCGACAGGCGGCCGGGAGACCCAGTACTTC
NA	NA	TRBJ1-1	TRBV7-9	CASSLGLGAGDTEAFF	TGTGCCAGCAGCTTAGGACTTGGGGCGGGGGACACTGAAGCTTTCTTT
few	NA	TRBJ2-1	TRBV24-1	CATSDPRTVRNEQFF	TGTGCCACCAGTGATCCCCGGACAGTTCGGAATGAGCAGTTCTTC
NA	NA	TRBJ2-5	TRBV5-1	CASSLNGVDQETQYF	TGCGCCAGCAGCTTGAACGGGGTTGACCAAGAGACCCAGTACTTC
NA	TRBD1	TRBJ1-1	TRBV3-1/TRBV3-2	CASSQGDRANTEAFF	TGTGCCAGCAGCCAGGGGGACAGGGCGAACACTGAAGCTTTCTTT
NA	TRBD1	TRBJ2-1	TRBV19	CASSTLPGQGHNEQFF	TGTGCCAGTAGTACACTACCGGGACAGGGCCACAATGAGCAGTTCTTC
NA	TRBD2	TRBJ2-7	TRBV5-1	CATRLASEAGEQYF	TGCGCCACCCGACTAGCGTCGGAAGCGGGCGAGCAGTACTTC
NA	NA	TRBJ1-2	TRBV5-1	CASSSAGPALYGYTF	TGCGCCAGCAGCAGCGCTGGCCCAGCCCTCTATGGCTACACCTTC
once	TRBD1	TRBJ2-1	TRBV7-2	CASSLVGTGVYNEQFF	TGTGCCAGCAGCTTAGTCGGGACAGGGGTCTATAATGAGCAGTTCTTC
NA	NA	TRBJ1-2	TRBV7-9	CASSFGEMGGYTF	TGTGCCAGCAGCTTCGGGGAAATGGGTGGCTACACCTTC
NA	TRBD2	TRBJ2-1	TRBV19	CASSMARGLAGVHEQFF	TGTGCCAGTAGTATGGCCCGGGGACTAGCGGGGGTGCACGAGCAGTTCTTC